The rows below give T cell receptor beta chains drawn from one sample of a study of a mutant IDH1 vaccine in newly diagnosed glioma. TCRdb's table, derived via immunoSEQ multiplex PCR, lists solely in-frame clones and lacks some. The sample carries about 50,000 clones, 78% recorded once. Their recognized antigens are unknown. The sequenced sample was PBMCs, obtained from a glioma patient whose treatment included an IDH1 peptide vaccine. These receptors all come from a man aged 50 to 59 with glioma. The CDR3 runs from the conserved cysteine through the conserved F or W.

>TRBV10-2|TRBJ1-3
CASSELDRDSGNTIYF
>TRBV9|TRBJ2-2
CASSVDSGGRWELFF
>TRBV14|TRBJ2-2
CASSEFSGATGELFF
>TRBV19|TRBJ2-1
CASSGDSYNEQFF
>TRBV5-1|TRBJ2-7
CASSQGSGSSYEQYF
>TRBV9|TRBJ1-2
CASSSLTLGNGYTF
>TRBV4-3|TRBJ1-2
CASSPQQGEHYGYTF
>TRBV5-6|TRBJ1-1
CASSFLNTEAFF
>TRBV19|TRBJ1-5
CASSLSLDQPQHF
>TRBV7-9|TRBJ2-7
CASSLNRVGEQYF
>TRBV6-5|TRBJ1-6
CASSSTHSYNSPLHF
>TRBV11-3|TRBJ2-1
CASSPRTSGLYNEQFF
>TRBV19|TRBJ2-3
CASGQGITDTQYF
>TRBV6-5|TRBJ2-2
CASKLTGELFF
>TRBV5-5|TRBJ1-5
CASSLVRAGQPQHF
>TRBV6-6|TRBJ2-1
CASSYTGYNEQFF